This entry is about one T cell receptor (beta chain). Its antigen is not known. The sample originates from a study of cytomegalovirus exposure and HLA in healthy donors. Study details: Earlier findings included 90 million to 120 million unique TCR beta sequences obtained from around 180 million T cells. Study-wide points: Reportedly, fewer N-insertions than the roughly 700-donor mean appeared in an Asian-associated ancestry cluster in a later analysis. TCR sequences were mostly rare, though some public TCRs occurred in many donors.

The PCR was carried out with 60 Vbeta primers and 13 Jbeta primers. Some clones are missing from TCRdb's copy, which holds only in-frame ones; the method was immunoSEQ multiplex PCR. The sample has 100,000 to 150,000 clones, about four fifths seen once; the top ten hold about 1%. The trim removed 2 bases at V and 6 bases at J, leaving 10 bases unmatched. The CDR3 totals 17 residues. Germline assignment: CDR1 SEHNR and CDR2 FQNEAQ (reference sequence). Healthy people donating bone marrow made up the donors. The chain joins TRBV7-9 to TRBJ2-1; 10 bases agree with TRBD2. This TCR came from a male donor in good health and CMV-seronegative. Sequencing was performed on PBMCs. The CDR3 DNA reads as TGTGCCAGCAGCTTAACAGCGGGGGGGCCTTATGCCAATGAGCAGTTCTTC. Amino acid sequence: CASSLTAGGPYANEQFF.